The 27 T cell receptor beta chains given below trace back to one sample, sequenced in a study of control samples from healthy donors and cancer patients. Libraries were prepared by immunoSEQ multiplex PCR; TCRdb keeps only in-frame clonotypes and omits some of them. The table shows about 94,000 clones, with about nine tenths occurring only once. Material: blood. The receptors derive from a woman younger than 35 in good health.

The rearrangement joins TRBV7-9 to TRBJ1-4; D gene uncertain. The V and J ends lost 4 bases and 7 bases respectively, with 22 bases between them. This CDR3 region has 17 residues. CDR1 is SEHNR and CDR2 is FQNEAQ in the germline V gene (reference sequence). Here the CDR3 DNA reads TGTGCCAGCAGCTCGAGGACGTGGTGGAGAAGCCCTGAAAAACTGTTTTTT. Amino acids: CASSSRTWWRSPEKLFF.

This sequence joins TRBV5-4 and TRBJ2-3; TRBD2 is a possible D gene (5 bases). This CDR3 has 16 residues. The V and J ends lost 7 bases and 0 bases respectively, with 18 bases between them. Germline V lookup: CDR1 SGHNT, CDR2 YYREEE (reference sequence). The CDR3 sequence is CASSYGGLQSTDTQYF. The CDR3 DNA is TGTGCCAGCTCCTACGGAGGCCTCCAGAGCACAGATACGCAGTATTTT.

The CDR3 here is CASSLGPAGRINEQFF. CDR3 DNA: TGTGCCAGCAGCTTAGGCCCCGCAGGTCGGATCAATGAGCAGTTCTTC. The rearrangement links TRBV7-6 to TRBJ2-1, with D hard to call. CDR3 length: 16 amino acids. V gave up 1 base and J gave up 6 bases, with 16 bases separating them. Looked up from germline, CDR1 is SGHVS and CDR2 is FNYEAQ.

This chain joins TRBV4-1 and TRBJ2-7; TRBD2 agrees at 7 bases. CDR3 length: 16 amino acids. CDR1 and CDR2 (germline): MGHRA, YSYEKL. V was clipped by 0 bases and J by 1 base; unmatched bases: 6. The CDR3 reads CASSQERGGLSYEQYF. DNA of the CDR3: TGCGCCAGCAGCCAAGAACGGGGAGGGCTTTCCTACGAGCAGTACTTC.

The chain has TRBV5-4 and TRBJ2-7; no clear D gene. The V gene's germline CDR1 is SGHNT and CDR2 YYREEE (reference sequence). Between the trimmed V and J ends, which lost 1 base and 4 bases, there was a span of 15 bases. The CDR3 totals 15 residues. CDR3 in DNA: TGTGCCAGCAGCTTGTATCAATCCCCACCTTACGAGCAGTACTTC. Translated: CASSLYQSPPYEQYF.

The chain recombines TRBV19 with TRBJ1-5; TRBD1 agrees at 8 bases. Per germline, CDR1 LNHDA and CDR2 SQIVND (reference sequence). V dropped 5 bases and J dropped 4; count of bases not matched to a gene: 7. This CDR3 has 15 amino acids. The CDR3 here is CASSRTGGSNQPQHF. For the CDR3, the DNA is TGTGCCAGTAGTCGAACAGGGGGTAGTAATCAGCCCCAGCATTTT. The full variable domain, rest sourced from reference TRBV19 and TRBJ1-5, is DGGITQSPKYLFRKEGQNVTLSCEQNLNHDAMYWYRQDPGQGLRLIYYSQIVNDFQKGDIAEGYSVSREKKESFPLTVTSAQKNPTAFYLCASSRTGGSNQPQHFGDGTRLSIL.

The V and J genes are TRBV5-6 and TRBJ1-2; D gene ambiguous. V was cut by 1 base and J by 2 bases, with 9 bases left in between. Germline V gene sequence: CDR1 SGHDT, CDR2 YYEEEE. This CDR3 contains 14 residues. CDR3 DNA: TGTGCCAGCAGCTTGCGAAGGATAAACTATGGCTACACCTTC. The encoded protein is CASSLRRINYGYTF.

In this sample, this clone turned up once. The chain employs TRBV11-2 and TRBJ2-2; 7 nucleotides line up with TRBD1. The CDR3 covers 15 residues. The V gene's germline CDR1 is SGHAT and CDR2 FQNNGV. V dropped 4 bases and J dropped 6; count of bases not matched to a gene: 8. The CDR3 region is CASSSRTGIPGELFF. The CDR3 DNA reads TGTGCCAGCAGCTCGAGGACAGGAATCCCCGGGGAGCTGTTTTTT.

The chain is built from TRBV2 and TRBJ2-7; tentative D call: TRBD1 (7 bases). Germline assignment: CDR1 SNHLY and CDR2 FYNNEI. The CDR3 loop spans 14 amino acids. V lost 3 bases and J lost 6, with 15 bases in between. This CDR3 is CASSDEEGACEQYF. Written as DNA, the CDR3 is TGTGCCAGCAGTGATGAGGAGGGGGCCTGCGAGCAGTACTTC.

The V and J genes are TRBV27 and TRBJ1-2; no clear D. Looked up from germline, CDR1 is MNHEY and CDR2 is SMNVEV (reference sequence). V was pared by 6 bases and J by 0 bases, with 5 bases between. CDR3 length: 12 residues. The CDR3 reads CASSYSNYGYTF. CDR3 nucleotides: TGTGCCAGCAGCTACTCTAACTATGGCTACACCTTC.

CDR3 sequence (DNA): TGTGCCAGCAGCTTCGAGCTAGAGTCGGTTCAGTTCTTC. It is translated as CASSFELESVQFF. This rearrangement joins TRBV5-4 to TRBJ2-1; unclear D gene. Per germline, CDR1 SGHNT and CDR2 YYREEE (reference sequence). V was trimmed by 2 bases and J by 13 bases, leaving 16 bases between them. The CDR3 loop spans 13 amino acids.

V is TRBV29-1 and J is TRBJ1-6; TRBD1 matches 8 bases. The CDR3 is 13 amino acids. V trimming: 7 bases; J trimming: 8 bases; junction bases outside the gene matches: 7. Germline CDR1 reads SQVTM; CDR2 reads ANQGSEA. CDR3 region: CSAGEDRDSPLHF. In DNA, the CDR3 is TGCAGCGCTGGGGAGGACAGGGATTCACCCCTCCACTTT.

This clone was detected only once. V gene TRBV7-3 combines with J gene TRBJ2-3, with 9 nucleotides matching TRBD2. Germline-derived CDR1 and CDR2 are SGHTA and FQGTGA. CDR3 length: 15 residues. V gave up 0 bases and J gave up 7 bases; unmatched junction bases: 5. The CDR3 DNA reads TGTGCCAGCAGCTTAACGGCTAGCGGGGAGCATACGCAGTATTTT. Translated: CASSLTASGEHTQYF.

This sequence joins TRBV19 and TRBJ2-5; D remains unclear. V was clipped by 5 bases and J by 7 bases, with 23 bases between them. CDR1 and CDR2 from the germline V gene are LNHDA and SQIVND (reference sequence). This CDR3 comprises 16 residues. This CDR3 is CASSFGGDHLLRTQYF. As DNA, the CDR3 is TGTGCCAGTAGTTTCGGTGGTGACCACCTCCTACGGACCCAGTACTTC.

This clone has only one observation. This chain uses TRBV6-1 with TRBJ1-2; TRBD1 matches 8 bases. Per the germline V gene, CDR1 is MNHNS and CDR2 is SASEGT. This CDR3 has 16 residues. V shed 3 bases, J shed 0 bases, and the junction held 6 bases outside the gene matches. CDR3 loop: CASSEVRGRSNYGYTF. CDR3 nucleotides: TGTGCCAGCAGTGAGGTCAGGGGGCGATCTAACTATGGCTACACCTTC.

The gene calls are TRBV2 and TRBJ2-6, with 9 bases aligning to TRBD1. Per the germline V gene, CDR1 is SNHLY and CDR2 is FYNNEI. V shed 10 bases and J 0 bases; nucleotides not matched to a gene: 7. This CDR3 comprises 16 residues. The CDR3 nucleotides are TGTGCCAACACGGACAGGGGTAGCTCTGGGGCCAACGTCCTGACTTTC. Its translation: CANTDRGSSGANVLTF.

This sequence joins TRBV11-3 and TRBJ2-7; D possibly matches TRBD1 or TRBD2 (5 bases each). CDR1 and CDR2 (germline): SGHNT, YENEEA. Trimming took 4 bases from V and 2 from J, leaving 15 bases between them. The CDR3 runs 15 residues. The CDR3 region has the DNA TGTGCCAGCAGCTCCCGAACGGGGCAGGCCTACGAGCAGTACTTC. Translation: CASSSRTGQAYEQYF.

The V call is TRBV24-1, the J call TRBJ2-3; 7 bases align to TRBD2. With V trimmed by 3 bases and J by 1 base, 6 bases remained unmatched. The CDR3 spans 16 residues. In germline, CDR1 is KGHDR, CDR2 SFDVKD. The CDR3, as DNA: TGTGCCACCAGTGATCGGGGGAGGGCACGCACAGATACGCAGTATTTT. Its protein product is CATSDRGRARTDTQYF.

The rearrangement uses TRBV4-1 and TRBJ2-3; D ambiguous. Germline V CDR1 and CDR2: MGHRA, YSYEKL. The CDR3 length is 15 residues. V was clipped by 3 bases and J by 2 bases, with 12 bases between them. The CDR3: CASSQVVGITDTQYF. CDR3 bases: TGCGCCAGCAGCCAGGTCGTGGGGATCACAGATACGCAGTATTTT.

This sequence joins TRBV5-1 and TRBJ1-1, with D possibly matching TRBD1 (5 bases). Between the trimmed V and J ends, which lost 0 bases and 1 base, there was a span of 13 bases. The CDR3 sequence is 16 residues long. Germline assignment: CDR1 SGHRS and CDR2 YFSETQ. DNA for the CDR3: TGCGCCAGCAGCTTGGTTGGCGGGGGACGGAACACTGAAGCTTTCTTT. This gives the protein CASSLVGGGRNTEAFF.

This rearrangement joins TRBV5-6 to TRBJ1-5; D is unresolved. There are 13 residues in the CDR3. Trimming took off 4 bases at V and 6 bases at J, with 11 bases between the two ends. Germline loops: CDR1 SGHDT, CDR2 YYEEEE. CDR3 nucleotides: TGTGCCAGCAGCACCCAGCTCGGTCAGCCCCAGCATTTT. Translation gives CASSTQLGQPQHF. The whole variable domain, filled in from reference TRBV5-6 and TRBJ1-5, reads DAGVTQSPTHLIKTRGQQVTLRCSPKSGHDTVSWYQQALGQGPQFIFQYYEEEERQRGNFPDRFSGHQFPNYSSELNVNALLLGDSALYLCASSTQLGQPQHFGDGTRLSIL.

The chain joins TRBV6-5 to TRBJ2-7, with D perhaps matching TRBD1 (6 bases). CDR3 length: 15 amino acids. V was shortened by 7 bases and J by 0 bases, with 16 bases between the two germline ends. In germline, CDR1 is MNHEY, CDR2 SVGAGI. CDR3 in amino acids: CASKRAGDSSYEQYF. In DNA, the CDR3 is TGTGCCAGCAAACGGGCAGGGGATAGCTCCTACGAGCAGTACTTC.

CDR3 amino acids: CASSDQGPNQPQHF. CDR3 nucleotides: TGTGCCAGCAGTGACCAGGGTCCCAATCAGCCCCAGCATTTT. V usage is TRBV2 and J usage is TRBJ1-5; weak D call: TRBD1 (5 bases). The CDR3 runs to 14 residues. CDR1 SNHLY and CDR2 FYNNEI come from the germline V gene. Trimming shortened V by 3 bases and J by 3 bases, and 9 bases separated the two germline ends.

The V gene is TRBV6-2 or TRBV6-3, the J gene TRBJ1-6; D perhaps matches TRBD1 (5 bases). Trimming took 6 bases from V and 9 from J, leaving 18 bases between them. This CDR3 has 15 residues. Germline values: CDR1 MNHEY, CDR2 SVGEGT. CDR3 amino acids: CASSLILGGTSPLHF. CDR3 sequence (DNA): TGTGCCAGCAGCCTTATCCTCGGGGGAACTTCACCCCTCCACTTT.

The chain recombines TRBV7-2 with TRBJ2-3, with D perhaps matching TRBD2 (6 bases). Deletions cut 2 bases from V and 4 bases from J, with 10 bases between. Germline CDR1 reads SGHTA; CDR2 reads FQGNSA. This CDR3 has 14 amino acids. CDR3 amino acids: CASSLQPGADTQYF. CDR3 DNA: TGTGCCAGCAGCTTACAACCGGGAGCAGATACGCAGTATTTT.

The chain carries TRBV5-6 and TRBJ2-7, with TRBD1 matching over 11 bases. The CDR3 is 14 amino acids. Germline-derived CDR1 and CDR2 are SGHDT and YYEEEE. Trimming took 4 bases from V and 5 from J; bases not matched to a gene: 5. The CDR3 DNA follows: TGTGCCAGCAGCCGCGGACAGGGGGCGGACGAGCAGTACTTC. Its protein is CASSRGQGADEQYF. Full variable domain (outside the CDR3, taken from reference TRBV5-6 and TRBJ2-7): DAGVTQSPTHLIKTRGQQVTLRCSPKSGHDTVSWYQQALGQGPQFIFQYYEEEERQRGNFPDRFSGHQFPNYSSELNVNALLLGDSALYLCASSRGQGADEQYFGPGTRLTVT.

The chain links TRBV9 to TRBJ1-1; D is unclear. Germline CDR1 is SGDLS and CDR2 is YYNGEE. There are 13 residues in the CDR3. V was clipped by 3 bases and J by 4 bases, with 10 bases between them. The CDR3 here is CASSAGSSTEAFF. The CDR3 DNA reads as TGTGCCAGCAGCGCCGGATCTAGCACTGAAGCTTTCTTT. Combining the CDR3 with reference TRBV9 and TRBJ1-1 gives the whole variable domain DSGVTQTPKHLITATGQRVTLRCSPRSGDLSVYWYQQSLDQGLQFLIQYYNGEERAKGNILERFSAQQFPDLHSELNLSSLELGDSALYFCASSAGSSTEAFFGQGTRLTVV.